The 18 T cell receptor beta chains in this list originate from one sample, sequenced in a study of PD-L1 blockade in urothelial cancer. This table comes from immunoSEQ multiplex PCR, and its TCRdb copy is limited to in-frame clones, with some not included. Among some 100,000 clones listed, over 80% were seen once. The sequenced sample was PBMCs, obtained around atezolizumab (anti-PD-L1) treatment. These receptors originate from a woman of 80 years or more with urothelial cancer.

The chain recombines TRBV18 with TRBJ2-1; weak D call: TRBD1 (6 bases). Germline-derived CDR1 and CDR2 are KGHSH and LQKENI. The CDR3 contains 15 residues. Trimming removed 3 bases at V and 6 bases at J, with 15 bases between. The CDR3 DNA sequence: TGTGCCAGCTCACCTCAGGGGCGCACCTTCAATGAGCAGTTCTTC. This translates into CASSPQGRTFNEQFF.

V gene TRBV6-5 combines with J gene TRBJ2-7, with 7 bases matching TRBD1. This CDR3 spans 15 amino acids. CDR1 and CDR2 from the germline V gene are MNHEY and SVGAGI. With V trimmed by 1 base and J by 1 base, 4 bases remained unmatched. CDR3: CASSYFPGQSYEQYF. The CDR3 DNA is TGTGCCAGCAGTTACTTCCCGGGACAGTCCTACGAGCAGTACTTC.

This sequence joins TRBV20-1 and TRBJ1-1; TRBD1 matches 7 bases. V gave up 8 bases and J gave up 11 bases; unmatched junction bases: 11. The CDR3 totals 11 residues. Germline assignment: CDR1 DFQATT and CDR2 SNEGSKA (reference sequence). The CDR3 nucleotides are TGCAGTTACCTCCTTGACAGGGTGGCTTTCTTT. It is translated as CSYLLDRVAFF.

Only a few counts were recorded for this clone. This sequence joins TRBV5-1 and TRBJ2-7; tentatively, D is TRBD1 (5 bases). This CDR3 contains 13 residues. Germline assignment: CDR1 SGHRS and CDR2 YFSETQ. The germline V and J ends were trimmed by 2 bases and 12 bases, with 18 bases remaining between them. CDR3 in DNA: TGCGCCAGCAGCTTAGGAGACAGCGCGAGCACGTACTTC. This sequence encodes CASSLGDSASTYF.

CDR3 in amino acids: CASSLGGLAIEQFF. CDR3 in DNA: TGCGCCAGCAGCCTGGGGGGACTAGCGATTGAGCAGTTCTTC. V and J are TRBV4-1 and TRBJ2-1, with 10 nucleotides matching TRBD2. J was trimmed by 9 bases and V by 4 bases; bases with no gene match: 6. The germline V gene encodes CDR1 MGHRA and CDR2 YSYEKL. There are 14 residues in the CDR3.

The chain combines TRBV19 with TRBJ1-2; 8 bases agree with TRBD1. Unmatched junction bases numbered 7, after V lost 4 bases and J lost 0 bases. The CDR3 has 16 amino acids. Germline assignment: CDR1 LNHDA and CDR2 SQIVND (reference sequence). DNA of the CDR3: TGTGCCAGTAGTAAGGAGCAGACAGGGGCTAACTATGGCTACACCTTC. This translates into CASSKEQTGANYGYTF.

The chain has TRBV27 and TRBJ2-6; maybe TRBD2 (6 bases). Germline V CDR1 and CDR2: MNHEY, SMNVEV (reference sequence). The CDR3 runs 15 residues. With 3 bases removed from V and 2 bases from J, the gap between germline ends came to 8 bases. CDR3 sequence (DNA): TGTGCCAGCAGTTTTTGGGGGGCTGGGGCCAACGTCCTGACTTTC. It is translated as CASSFWGAGANVLTF.

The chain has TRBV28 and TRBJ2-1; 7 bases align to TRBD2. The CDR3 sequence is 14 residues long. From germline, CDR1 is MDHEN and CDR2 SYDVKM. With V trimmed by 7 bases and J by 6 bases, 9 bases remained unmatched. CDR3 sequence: CASTWERDVNEQFF. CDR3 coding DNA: TGTGCCAGCACCTGGGAGCGGGATGTCAATGAGCAGTTCTTC. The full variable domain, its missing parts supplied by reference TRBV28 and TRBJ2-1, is DVKVTQSSRYLVKRTGEKVFLECVQDMDHENMFWYRQDPGLGLRLIYFSYDVKMKEKGDIPEGYSVSREKKERFSLILESASTNQTSMYLCASTWERDVNEQFFGPGTRLTVL.

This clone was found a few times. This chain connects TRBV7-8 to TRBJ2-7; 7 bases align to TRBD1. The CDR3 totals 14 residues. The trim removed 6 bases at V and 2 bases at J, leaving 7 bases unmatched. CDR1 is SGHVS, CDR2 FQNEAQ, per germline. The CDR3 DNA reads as TGTGCCAGCAGTCCACGGACAGGACCCTACGAGCAGTACTTC. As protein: CASSPRTGPYEQYF.

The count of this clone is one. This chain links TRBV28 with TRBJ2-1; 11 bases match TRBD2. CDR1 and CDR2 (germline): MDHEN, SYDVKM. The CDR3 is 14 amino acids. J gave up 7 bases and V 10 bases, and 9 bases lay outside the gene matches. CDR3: CAIHTRLAGNEQFF. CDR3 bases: TGTGCCATCCATACCCGACTAGCGGGAAATGAGCAGTTCTTC.

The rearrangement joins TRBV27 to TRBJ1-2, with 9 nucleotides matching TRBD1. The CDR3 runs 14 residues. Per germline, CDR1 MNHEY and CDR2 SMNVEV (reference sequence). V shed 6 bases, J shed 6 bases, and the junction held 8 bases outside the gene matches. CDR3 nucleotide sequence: TGTGCCAGCAGCCTGGACAGGGGAAATAATGGCTACACCTTC. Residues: CASSLDRGNNGYTF.

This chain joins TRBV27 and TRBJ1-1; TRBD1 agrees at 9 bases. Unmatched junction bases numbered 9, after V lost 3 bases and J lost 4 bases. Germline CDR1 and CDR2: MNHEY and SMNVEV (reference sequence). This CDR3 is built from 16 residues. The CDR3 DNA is TGTGCCAGCAGTTTTACGTCGGGACAGGGCCCCACTGAAGCTTTCTTT. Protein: CASSFTSGQGPTEAFF.

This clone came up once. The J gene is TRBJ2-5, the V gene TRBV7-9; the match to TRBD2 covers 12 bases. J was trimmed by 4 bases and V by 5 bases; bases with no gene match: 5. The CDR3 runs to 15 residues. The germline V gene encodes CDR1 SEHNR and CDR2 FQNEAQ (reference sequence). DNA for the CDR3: TGTGCCAGCAGCAAAAGACTAGCGGGAGTAGAGACCCAGTACTTC. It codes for CASSKRLAGVETQYF.

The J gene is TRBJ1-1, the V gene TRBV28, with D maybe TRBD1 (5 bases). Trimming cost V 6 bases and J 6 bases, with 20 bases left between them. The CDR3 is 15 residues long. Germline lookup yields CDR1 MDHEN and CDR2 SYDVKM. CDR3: CASSSGGGTVPEAFF. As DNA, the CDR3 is TGTGCCAGCAGCTCCGGCGGGGGGACTGTACCTGAAGCTTTCTTT.

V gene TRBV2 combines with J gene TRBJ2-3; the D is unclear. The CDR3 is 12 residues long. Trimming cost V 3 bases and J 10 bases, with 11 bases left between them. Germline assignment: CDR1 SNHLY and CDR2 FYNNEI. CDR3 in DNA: TGTGCCAGCAGTGACCTCCTTGTTGCGCAGTATTTT. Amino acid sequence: CASSDLLVAQYF.

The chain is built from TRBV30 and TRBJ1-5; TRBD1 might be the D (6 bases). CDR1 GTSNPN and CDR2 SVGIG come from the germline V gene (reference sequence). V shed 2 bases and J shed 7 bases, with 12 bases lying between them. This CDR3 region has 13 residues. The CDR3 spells CAWSSQGLQPQHF. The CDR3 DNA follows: TGTGCCTGGAGTAGTCAGGGGCTCCAGCCCCAGCATTTT.

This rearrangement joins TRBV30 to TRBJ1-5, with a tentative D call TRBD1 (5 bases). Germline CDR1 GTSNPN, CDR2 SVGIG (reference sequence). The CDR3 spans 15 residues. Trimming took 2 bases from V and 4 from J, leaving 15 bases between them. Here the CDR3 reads CAWSPRGSRNQPQHF. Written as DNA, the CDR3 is TGTGCCTGGAGTCCAAGGGGCAGTAGAAATCAGCCCCAGCATTTT.

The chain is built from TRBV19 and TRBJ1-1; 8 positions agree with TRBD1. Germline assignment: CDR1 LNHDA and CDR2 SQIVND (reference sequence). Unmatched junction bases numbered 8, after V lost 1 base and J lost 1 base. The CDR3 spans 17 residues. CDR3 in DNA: TGTGCCAGTAGTATAGGCGGACAGGGAGTCAGGAACACTGAAGCTTTCTTT. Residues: CASSIGGQGVRNTEAFF.